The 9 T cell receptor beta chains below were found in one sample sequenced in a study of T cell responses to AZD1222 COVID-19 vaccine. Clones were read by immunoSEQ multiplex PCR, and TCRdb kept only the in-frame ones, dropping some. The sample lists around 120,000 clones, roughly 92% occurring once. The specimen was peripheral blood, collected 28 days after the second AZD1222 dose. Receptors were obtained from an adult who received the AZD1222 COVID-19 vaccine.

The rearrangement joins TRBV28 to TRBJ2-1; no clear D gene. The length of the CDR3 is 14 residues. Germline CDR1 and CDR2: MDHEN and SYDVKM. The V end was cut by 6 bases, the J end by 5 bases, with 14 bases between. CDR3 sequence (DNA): TGTGCCAGCAGCCTTGCTTATGGGCACAATGAGCAGTTCTTC. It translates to CASSLAYGHNEQFF.

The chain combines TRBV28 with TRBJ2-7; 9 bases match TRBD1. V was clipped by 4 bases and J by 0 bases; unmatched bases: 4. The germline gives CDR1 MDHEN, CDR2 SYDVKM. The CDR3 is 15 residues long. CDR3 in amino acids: CASSSPGQGSYEQYF. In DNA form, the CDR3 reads TGTGCCAGCAGTTCACCGGGACAGGGCTCCTACGAGCAGTACTTC.

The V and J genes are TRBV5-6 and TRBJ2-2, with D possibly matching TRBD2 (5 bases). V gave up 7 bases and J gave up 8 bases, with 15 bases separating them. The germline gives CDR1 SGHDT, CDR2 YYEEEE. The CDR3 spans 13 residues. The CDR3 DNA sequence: TGTGCCAGCCGCCGGGTCGGAGGAGGGGAGCTGTTTTTT. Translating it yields CASRRVGGGELFF.

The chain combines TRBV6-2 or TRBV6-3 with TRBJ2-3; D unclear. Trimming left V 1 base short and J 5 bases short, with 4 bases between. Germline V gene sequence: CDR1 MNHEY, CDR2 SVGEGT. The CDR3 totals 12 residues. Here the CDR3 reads CASSYYGDTQYF. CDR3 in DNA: TGTGCCAGCAGTTACTATGGAGATACGCAGTATTTT.

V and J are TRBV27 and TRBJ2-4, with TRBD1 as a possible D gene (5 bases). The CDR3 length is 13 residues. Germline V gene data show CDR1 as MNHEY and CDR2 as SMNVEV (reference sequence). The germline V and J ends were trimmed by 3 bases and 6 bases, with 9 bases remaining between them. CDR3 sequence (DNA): TGTGCCAGCAGTTTGACAGATCTAAACATTCAGTACTTC. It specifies CASSLTDLNIQYF.

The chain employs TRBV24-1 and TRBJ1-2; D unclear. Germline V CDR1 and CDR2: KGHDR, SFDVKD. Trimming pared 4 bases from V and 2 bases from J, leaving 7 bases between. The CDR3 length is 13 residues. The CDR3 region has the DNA TGTGCCACCAGTGACTCAGCGAACTATGGCTACACCTTC. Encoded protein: CATSDSANYGYTF.

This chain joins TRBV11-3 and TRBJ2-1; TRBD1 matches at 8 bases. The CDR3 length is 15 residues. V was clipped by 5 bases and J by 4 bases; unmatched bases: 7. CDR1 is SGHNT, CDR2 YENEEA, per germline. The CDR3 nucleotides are TGTGCCAGCAGCCCCGGGACAGGATTATACAATGAGCAGTTCTTC. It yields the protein CASSPGTGLYNEQFF.

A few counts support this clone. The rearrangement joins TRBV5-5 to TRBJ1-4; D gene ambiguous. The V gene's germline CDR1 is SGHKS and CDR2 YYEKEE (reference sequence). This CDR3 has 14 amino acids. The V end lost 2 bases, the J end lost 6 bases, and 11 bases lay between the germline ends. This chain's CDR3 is CASSFSRTDEKLFF. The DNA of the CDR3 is TGTGCCAGCAGCTTCAGCAGGACGGATGAAAAACTGTTTTTT.

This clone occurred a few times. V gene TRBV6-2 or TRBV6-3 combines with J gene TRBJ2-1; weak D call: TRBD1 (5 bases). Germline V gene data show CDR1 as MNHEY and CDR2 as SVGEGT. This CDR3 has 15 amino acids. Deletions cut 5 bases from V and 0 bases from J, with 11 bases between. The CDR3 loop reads CASSNTGGSYNEQFF. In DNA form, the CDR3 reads TGTGCCAGCAGTAATACAGGTGGCTCCTACAATGAGCAGTTCTTC.